This T cell receptor (beta chain) came from a study of T cells in Graves' hyperthyroidism and ophthalmopathy. Whole-study findings and limits: The majority of expanded thyroid clonotypes above 0.001 also appeared in blood. A median around 6.4 months before onset, the model predicted ophthalmopathy.

In making diagnoses, clinical symptoms, serum thyroxine and TRAb, thyroid ultrasound and orbital computed tomography were all used. The table lists this clonotype with a few counts. Its antigen is still unknown. This CDR3 comprises 12 residues. From germline, CDR1 is SGHAT and CDR2 FQNNGV. V was pared by 1 base and J by 12 bases, with 10 bases between. It was RNA transcripts that yielded the amplified TCR beta CDR3 regions. When the TCR CDR3 underwent first-round RT-PCR, the HTBI primer set was used. Each CDR3 protein is one row after TCRdb ran MiXCR on the multiplex PCR reads. This sample carries hundreds of thousands of distinct CDR3 sequences, less than 25% of them seen once, and the ten largest clones take around a third.

The clonotype comes from a man aged 25 to 45 with Graves' ophthalmopathy. Source material: blood. V is TRBV11-2 and J is TRBJ2-1; no reliable D call. CDR3 region: CASSLAPMGQFF. Written as DNA, the CDR3 is TGTGCCAGCAGCTTAGCCCCGATGGGGCAGTTCTTC.